This T cell receptor beta chain appears in the sequencing data of a study of cytomegalovirus exposure and HLA in healthy donors. Study-wide points: Researchers counted 180 or so TCR beta chains as cytomegalovirus-associated. TCR beta sequences reportedly predicted the HLA-A and HLA-B alleles of most subjects accurately.

Regarding this clone: Its antigen remains unidentified.

A multiplex PCR was run with 60 Vbeta primers and 13 Jbeta primers. Profiling relied on immunoSEQ multiplex PCR, and the TCRdb table lists in-frame clones only, not all of them. Here the sample table reports 130,000 or so clones. The TCR originated in a woman aged 40-49 years in good health and CMV-seronegative. Material: PBMCs.

CDR3 residues: CATSRNRGPGTGELFF. The CDR3, as DNA: TGTGCCACCAGCAGAAACAGGGGGCCGGGCACCGGGGAGCTGTTTTTT. The chain has TRBV15 and TRBJ2-2, with TRBD1 matching 9 bases. This CDR3 contains 16 residues. After removal of 2 bases from V and 4 bases from J, the junction contained 5 bases not matched to a gene. Germline V CDR1 and CDR2: LNHNV, YYDKDF (reference sequence).